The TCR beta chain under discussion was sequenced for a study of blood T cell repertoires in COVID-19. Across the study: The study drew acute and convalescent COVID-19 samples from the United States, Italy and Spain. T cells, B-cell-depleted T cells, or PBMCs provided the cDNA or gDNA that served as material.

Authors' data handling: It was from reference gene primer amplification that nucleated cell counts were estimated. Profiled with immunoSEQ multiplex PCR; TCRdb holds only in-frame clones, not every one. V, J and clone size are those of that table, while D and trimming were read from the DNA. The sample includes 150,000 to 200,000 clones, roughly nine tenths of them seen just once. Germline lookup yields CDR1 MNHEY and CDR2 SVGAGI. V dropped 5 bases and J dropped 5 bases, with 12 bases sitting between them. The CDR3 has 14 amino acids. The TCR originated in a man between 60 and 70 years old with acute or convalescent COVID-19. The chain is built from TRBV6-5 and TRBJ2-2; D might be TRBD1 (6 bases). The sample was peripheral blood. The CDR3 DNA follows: TGTGCCAGCAGTCCCATGGGGACAACCGGGGAGCTGTTTTTT. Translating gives CASSPMGTTGELFF.